The 30 T cell receptor beta chains presented below share a single source sample, sequenced in a study of T cells in Graves' hyperthyroidism and ophthalmopathy. Regions amplified from RNA transcripts were the TCR beta CDR3 regions. With the HTBI primer set, the TCR CDR3 went through a first round of RT-PCR. TCRdb redid the calling of the multiplex PCR reads with MiXCR, one entry per CDR3 protein. The sample records about 350,000 distinct CDR3 sequences, roughly an eighth being singletons. The specimen was blood. The source is a woman between 40 and 55 years old with Graves' ophthalmopathy.

This rearrangement joins TRBV9 to TRBJ2-7; tentative D call: TRBD2 (7 bases). CDR1 and CDR2 (germline): SGDLS, YYNGEE. V lost 1 base to trimming and J lost 6 bases, with 20 bases between them. This CDR3 is 16 amino acids long. The CDR3 reads CASSVSLSGGAVEQYF. The CDR3 bases are TGTGCCAGCAGCGTATCCCTATCGGGGGGCGCGGTCGAGCAGTACTTC.

The table lists this clonotype with many counts. The gene calls are TRBV5-6 and TRBJ2-5, with D tentatively TRBD2 (6 bases). Germline CDR1 SGHDT, CDR2 YYEEEE. This CDR3 region has 16 residues. Between the trimmed V and J ends, which lost 3 bases and 1 base, there was a span of 16 bases. The CDR3 protein is CASSYLLGGGQETQYF. The CDR3 DNA reads as TGTGCCAGCAGCTACCTTTTGGGGGGAGGCCAAGAGACCCAGTACTTC.

This clonotype occurred a few times. V and J are TRBV9 and TRBJ2-1; 8 bases agree with TRBD2. V dropped 0 bases and J dropped 7; count of bases not matched to a gene: 9. The germline V gene encodes CDR1 SGDLS and CDR2 YYNGEE. The CDR3 spans 16 residues. This CDR3 is CASSVEGAGEGNEQFF. The DNA of the CDR3 is TGTGCCAGCAGCGTAGAGGGAGCGGGAGAGGGAAATGAGCAGTTCTTC. Together with reference TRBV9 and TRBJ2-1, the CDR3 gives the full variable domain: DSGVTQTPKHLITATGQRVTLRCSPRSGDLSVYWYQQSLDQGLQFLIQYYNGEERAKGNILERFSAQQFPDLHSELNLSSLELGDSALYFCASSVEGAGEGNEQFFGPGTRLTVL.

CDR3 residues: CASSLYTDRTYEQYF. In DNA, the CDR3 is TGCGCCAGCAGCTTGTATACGGACAGGACCTACGAGCAGTACTTC. The chain is built from TRBV5-1 and TRBJ2-7, with 7 bases matching TRBD1. The CDR3 has 15 residues. Germline V gene lookup returns CDR1 SGHRS and CDR2 YFSETQ. J was trimmed by 2 bases and V by 1 base; bases with no gene match: 6.

The rearrangement uses TRBV5-4 and TRBJ1-2, with TRBD1 identical over 9 bases. The trim removed 0 bases at V and 3 bases at J, leaving 3 bases unmatched. The length of the CDR3 is 15 residues. In germline, CDR1 is SGHNT, CDR2 YYREEE (reference sequence). DNA for the CDR3: TGTGCCAGCAGCTTGGACAGGGGGCGATACTATGGCTACACCTTC. The encoded protein is CASSLDRGRYYGYTF.

This clonotype came up many times. This chain joins TRBV27 and TRBJ2-1; D possibly corresponds to TRBD1 (5 bases). Germline CDR1 reads MNHEY; CDR2 reads SMNVEV (reference sequence). Trimming shortened V by 0 bases and J by 11 bases, and 11 bases separated the two germline ends. This CDR3 comprises 13 residues. For the CDR3, the DNA is TGTGCCAGCAGTTTATCAGGGGTCACGAAGCAGTTCTTC. It encodes CASSLSGVTKQFF.

The V call is TRBV27, the J call TRBJ2-3; D gene ambiguous. The CDR3 consists of 16 residues. Trimming removed 5 bases from V and 0 bases from J, with 15 bases in between. Per the germline V gene, CDR1 is MNHEY and CDR2 is SMNVEV (reference sequence). The CDR3 here is CASSHLRTASTDTQYF. Here the CDR3 DNA reads TGTGCCAGCAGTCATCTAAGGACGGCGAGCACAGATACGCAGTATTTT.

The table lists this clonotype with many counts. The V and J genes are TRBV5-1 and TRBJ2-7; D is ambiguous. V was clipped by 0 bases and J by 7 bases, with 17 bases between them. The length of the CDR3 is 15 residues. Germline loops: CDR1 SGHRS, CDR2 YFSETQ. The CDR3 region has the DNA TGCGCCAGCAGCTTGGCCCAAGGATTCCGACGGGAGCAGTACTTC. Its translation: CASSLAQGFRREQYF.

This clonotype was seen repeatedly, ten times or more. This CDR3 reads CSVARTEAYEQYF. The CDR3 DNA reads TGCAGCGTTGCTAGGACAGAGGCCTACGAGCAGTACTTC. The genes are TRBV29-1 and TRBJ2-7; D perhaps matches TRBD1 (6 bases). Germline loops: CDR1 SQVTM, CDR2 ANQGSEA. V lost 4 bases and J 2 bases, leaving 12 bases between the germline ends. The CDR3 has 13 amino acids.

This rearrangement joins TRBV29-1 to TRBJ1-4; 8 nucleotides align to TRBD1. Per the germline V gene, CDR1 is SQVTM and CDR2 is ANQGSEA. The CDR3 has 14 residues. With 4 bases clipped from V and 11 bases from J, the junction kept 12 bases outside the gene matches. CDR3 residues: CSVASGQGLGKLFF. DNA of the CDR3: TGCAGCGTTGCTTCCGGACAGGGTCTGGGGAAACTGTTTTTT.

Note on this clonotype: No conserved phenylalanine or tryptophan is present at the end of the CDR3, so a read error is the likely explanation. V usage is TRBV29-1 and J usage is TRBJ1-1, with D uncertain. Germline V gives CDR1 SQVTM, CDR2 ANQGSEA. The V gene lost 3 bases and the J gene lost 0 bases, with 8 bases spanning the gap. This CDR3 region has 13 residues. The CDR3 sequence is CSVDRAVNTEAFS. As DNA, the CDR3 is TGCAGCGTTGATAGGGCAGTGAACACTGAAGCTTTCTCT.

The CDR3 nucleotides are TGTGCCAGTAGAAAATTAGCCGGGACTAGCGGGTCTTCTGGGGCCAACGTCCTGACTTTC. Translating gives CASRKLAGTSGSSGANVLTF. The chain uses TRBV19 and TRBJ2-6; 12 bases agree with TRBD2. V was clipped by 6 bases and J by 1 base; unmatched bases: 13. Germline-derived CDR1 and CDR2 are LNHDA and SQIVND (reference sequence). The CDR3 covers 20 residues.

This clonotype was counted between two and nine times. The chain joins TRBV24-1 to TRBJ1-5, with D possibly matching TRBD1 (6 bases). Germline loops: CDR1 KGHDR, CDR2 SFDVKD. V lost 3 bases and J 0 bases, leaving 11 bases between the germline ends. There are 16 residues in the CDR3. The CDR3 protein is CATSDGGLYSNQPQHF. CDR3 nucleotides: TGTGCCACCAGTGATGGGGGGCTCTATAGCAATCAGCCCCAGCATTTT.

The table lists this clonotype with many counts. V and J are TRBV12-3 or TRBV12-4 and TRBJ2-1, with D perhaps matching TRBD1 (6 bases). V was cut by 3 bases and J by 7 bases, with 10 bases left in between. This CDR3 is 13 amino acids long. The DNA for the CDR3 is TGTGCCAGCAGTTTTACAGGGCAAAATGAGCAGTTCTTC. Translated, it gives CASSFTGQNEQFF.

This clonotype was recorded many times. J is TRBJ1-1 and V is TRBV24-1; no clear D. Trimming took 5 bases from V and 4 from J, leaving 16 bases between them. Germline lookup yields CDR1 KGHDR and CDR2 SFDVKD. This CDR3 has 15 residues. The CDR3 region has the DNA TGTGCCACCAGTGCCGGGAGCGGTAGGAGCACTGAAGCTTTCTTT. It specifies CATSAGSGRSTEAFF.

This clonotype was counted ten times or more. This chain joins TRBV7-2 and TRBJ2-7; D gene ambiguous. Between the trimmed V and J ends, which lost 1 base and 0 bases, there was a span of 7 bases. CDR3 length: 14 amino acids. CDR1 is SGHTA and CDR2 is FQGNSA in the germline V gene. CDR3 coding DNA: TGTGCCAGCAGCTTAGGCAGCTACTCCTACGAGCAGTACTTC. Translating it yields CASSLGSYSYEQYF.

This clonotype was counted ten times or more. The gene calls are TRBV18 and TRBJ1-2; D is perhaps TRBD1 (5 bases). The germline CDR1 and CDR2 sequences are KGHSH and LQKENI. The V and J ends lost 1 base and 3 bases respectively, with 15 bases between them. The CDR3 contains 16 residues. CDR3 sequence: CASSPLPPGLDYGYTF. The CDR3 DNA reads TGTGCCAGCTCACCACTTCCTCCAGGGTTGGACTATGGCTACACCTTC.

This clonotype was seen a handful of times. V and J are TRBV3-1 and TRBJ1-1, with a tentative D call TRBD1 (6 bases). The CDR3 loop spans 11 amino acids. Germline-derived CDR1 and CDR2 are LGHDT and YNNKEL (reference sequence). The V gene lost 5 bases and the J gene lost 7 bases, with 8 bases spanning the gap. CDR3 DNA sequence: TGTGCCAGCAGCGGACAGAGTGAAGCTTTCTTT. This encodes CASSGQSEAFF. The full variable domain, rest sourced from reference TRBV3-1 and TRBJ1-1, is DTAVSQTPKYLVTQMGNDKSIKCEQNLGHDTMYWYKQDSKKFLKIMFSYNNKELIINETVPNRFSPKSPDKAHLNLHINSLELGDSAVYFCASSGQSEAFFGQGTRLTVV.

This chain uses TRBV10-3 with TRBJ2-7; 9 bases map to TRBD1. Germline V gene data show CDR1 as ENHRY and CDR2 as SYGVKD. V shed 6 bases and J 0 bases; nucleotides not matched to a gene: 6. The CDR3 loop spans 15 amino acids. The chain's CDR3 is CAIRKTTGGSYEQYF. CDR3 sequence (DNA): TGTGCCATCAGGAAAACGACAGGGGGCTCCTACGAGCAGTACTTC.

This clonotype was observed many times. The V gene is TRBV12-3 or TRBV12-4, the J gene TRBJ1-1; D possibly corresponds to TRBD1 (5 bases). The CDR3 runs to 14 residues. The ends were cut back, 3 bases at V and 5 bases at J, with 13 bases in the middle. CDR3 sequence: CASSFGGKGTEAFF. The DNA for the CDR3 is TGTGCCAGCAGTTTCGGCGGGAAGGGGACTGAAGCTTTCTTT.

This clonotype was counted at least ten times. The rearrangement uses TRBV28 and TRBJ1-2; no reliable D call. CDR3 size: 16 residues. Per the germline V gene, CDR1 is MDHEN and CDR2 is SYDVKM. V lost 6 bases and J 0 bases, leaving 17 bases between the germline ends. CDR3 sequence: CASRPTPTLANYGYTF. In DNA, the CDR3 is TGTGCCAGCAGGCCGACACCGACCTTAGCTAACTATGGCTACACCTTC.

This clonotype has a handful of counts. The chain joins TRBV20-1 to TRBJ1-1; TRBD1 matches at 8 bases. The CDR3 is 13 amino acids. With V trimmed by 6 bases and J by 5 bases, 8 bases remained unmatched. The germline V gene has CDR1 DFQATT and CDR2 SNEGSKA (reference sequence). The CDR3 protein is CSAPGQGGTEAFF. CDR3 DNA: TGCAGTGCCCCCGGACAGGGAGGAACTGAAGCTTTCTTT.

This clonotype was seen many times. V is TRBV20-1 and J is TRBJ2-1, with D unclear. This CDR3 has 11 residues. V was clipped by 1 base and J by 9 bases, with 7 bases between them. Germline-derived CDR1 and CDR2 are DFQATT and SNEGSKA (reference sequence). CDR3 loop: CSARGPREQFF. CDR3 DNA sequence: TGCAGTGCTAGAGGTCCGCGTGAGCAGTTCTTC.

The table lists this clonotype with a few counts. This chain connects TRBV13 to TRBJ2-1, with D perhaps TRBD1 (6 bases). Germline values: CDR1 PRHDT, CDR2 FYEKMQ (reference sequence). Trimming removed 2 bases from V and 3 bases from J, with 11 bases in between. The CDR3 sequence is 15 residues long. The CDR3 region is CASSLMGAGYNEQFF. The CDR3 DNA follows: TGTGCCAGCAGCTTAATGGGGGCCGGCTACAATGAGCAGTTCTTC.

Many counts were recorded for this clonotype. The V and J genes are TRBV11-1 and TRBJ2-2; 8 nucleotides align to TRBD2. Germline-derived CDR1 and CDR2 are SGHAT and FQDESV (reference sequence). CDR3 length equals 13 residues. V shed 5 bases and J 8 bases; nucleotides not matched to a gene: 4. CDR3 loop: CASSKAGVGELFF. The CDR3 nucleotides are TGTGCCAGCAGCAAAGCGGGAGTTGGGGAGCTGTTTTTT.

There are many counts of this clonotype. The chain combines TRBV27 with TRBJ2-5, with a possible D match to TRBD2 (6 bases). Trimming shortened V by 5 bases and J by 6 bases, and 16 bases separated the two germline ends. The CDR3 covers 14 residues. Germline V gene sequence: CDR1 MNHEY, CDR2 SMNVEV (reference sequence). The DNA of the CDR3 is TGTGCCAGCAGTCCCGGGACTCCCCCCAAGACCCAGTACTTC. Protein sequence: CASSPGTPPKTQYF.

This clonotype has ten or more counts. The rearrangement links TRBV7-8 to TRBJ2-1; D gene uncertain. Per germline, CDR1 SGHVS and CDR2 FQNEAQ. The CDR3 is made up of 16 amino acids. The ends were cut back, 5 bases at V and 5 bases at J, with 19 bases in the middle. The CDR3 region is CASSPPDLYLHNEQFF. The CDR3 nucleotides read TGTGCCAGCAGCCCACCGGATTTGTACCTCCACAATGAGCAGTTCTTC.

This clonotype was picked up many times. The chain is built from TRBV30 and TRBJ1-6, with 10 bases that match TRBD1. Looked up from germline, CDR1 is GTSNPN and CDR2 is SVGIG (reference sequence). CDR3 size: 12 residues. V lost 5 bases to trimming and J lost 8 bases; unmatched junction nucleotides: 0. The CDR3 loop is CAWGTGDSPLHF. For the CDR3, the DNA is TGTGCCTGGGGGACAGGGGATTCACCCCTCCACTTT.

The chain is built from TRBV20-1 and TRBJ2-3; 7 bases agree with TRBD2. The CDR3 contains 16 residues. The ends lost 6 bases at V and 2 bases at J; junction bases unmatched: 14. Germline CDR1 is DFQATT and CDR2 is SNEGSKA (reference sequence). In DNA, the CDR3 is TGCAGTGCCACTTTTTTCGTGGGACTATCCACAGATACGCAGTATTTT. It codes for CSATFFVGLSTDTQYF.

The genes are TRBV20-1 and TRBJ2-7; D may correspond to TRBD1 or TRBD2 (5 bases each). The CDR3 has 12 residues. The germline V and J ends were trimmed by 6 bases and 6 bases, with 15 bases remaining between them. The germline V gene has CDR1 DFQATT and CDR2 SNEGSKA (reference sequence). The CDR3 sequence is CSARGLLTEQYF. The CDR3 coding sequence is TGCAGTGCGAGGGGTCTTCTCACCGAGCAGTACTTC.